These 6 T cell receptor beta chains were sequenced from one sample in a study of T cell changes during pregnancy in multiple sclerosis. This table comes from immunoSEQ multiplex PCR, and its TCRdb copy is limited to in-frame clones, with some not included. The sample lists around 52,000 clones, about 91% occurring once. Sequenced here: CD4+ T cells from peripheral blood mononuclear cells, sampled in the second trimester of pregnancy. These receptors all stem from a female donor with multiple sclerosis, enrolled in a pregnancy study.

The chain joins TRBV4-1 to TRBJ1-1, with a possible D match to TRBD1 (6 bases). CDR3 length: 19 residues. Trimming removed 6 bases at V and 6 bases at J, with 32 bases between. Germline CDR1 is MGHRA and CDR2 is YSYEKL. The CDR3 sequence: CASSLRDVTGGSERSEAFF. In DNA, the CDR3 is TGCGCCAGCAGTCTTAGAGATGTGACGGGGGGCAGCGAGAGGTCTGAAGCTTTCTTT.

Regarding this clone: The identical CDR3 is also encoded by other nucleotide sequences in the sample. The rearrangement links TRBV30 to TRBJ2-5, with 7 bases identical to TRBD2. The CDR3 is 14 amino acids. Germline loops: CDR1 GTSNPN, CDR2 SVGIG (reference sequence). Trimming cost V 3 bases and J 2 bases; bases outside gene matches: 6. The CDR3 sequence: CAWSRGRGQETQYF. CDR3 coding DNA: TGTGCCTGGAGCCGAGGGCGGGGGCAAGAGACCCAGTACTTC.

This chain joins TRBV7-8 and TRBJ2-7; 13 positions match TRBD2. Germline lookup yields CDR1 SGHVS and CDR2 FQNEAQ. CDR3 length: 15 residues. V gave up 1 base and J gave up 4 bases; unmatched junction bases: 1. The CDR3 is CASSLGTSGSYEQYF. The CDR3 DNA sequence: TGTGCCAGCAGCTTAGGGACTAGCGGGAGTTACGAGCAGTACTTC.

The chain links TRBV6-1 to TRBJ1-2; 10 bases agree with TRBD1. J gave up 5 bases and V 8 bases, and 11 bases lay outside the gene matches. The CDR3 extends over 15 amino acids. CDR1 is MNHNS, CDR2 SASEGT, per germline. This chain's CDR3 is CASHLPRDRGYGYTF. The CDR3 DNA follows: TGTGCCAGCCATCTGCCCCGGGACAGGGGTTATGGCTACACCTTC.

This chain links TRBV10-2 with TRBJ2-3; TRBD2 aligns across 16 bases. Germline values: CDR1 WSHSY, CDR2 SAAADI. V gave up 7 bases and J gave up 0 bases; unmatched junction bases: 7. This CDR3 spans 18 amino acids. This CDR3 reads CASNMGLAGGTSTDTQYF. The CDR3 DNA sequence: TGCGCCAGCAATATGGGACTAGCGGGAGGGACTAGCACAGATACGCAGTATTTT.

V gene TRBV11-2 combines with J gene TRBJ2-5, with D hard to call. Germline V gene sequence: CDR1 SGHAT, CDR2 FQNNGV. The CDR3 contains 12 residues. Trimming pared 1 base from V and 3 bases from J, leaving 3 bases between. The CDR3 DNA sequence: TGTGCCAGCAGCTTAGTAGAAGAGACCCAGTACTTC. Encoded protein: CASSLVEETQYF.